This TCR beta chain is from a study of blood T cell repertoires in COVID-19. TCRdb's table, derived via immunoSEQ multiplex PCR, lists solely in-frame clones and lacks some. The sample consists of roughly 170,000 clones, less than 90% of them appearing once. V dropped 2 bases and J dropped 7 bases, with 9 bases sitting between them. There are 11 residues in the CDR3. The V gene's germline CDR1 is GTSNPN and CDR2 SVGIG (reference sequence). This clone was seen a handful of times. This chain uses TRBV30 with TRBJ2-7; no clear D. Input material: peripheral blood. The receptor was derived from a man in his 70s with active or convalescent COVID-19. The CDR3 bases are TGTGCCTGGAGTAGCACGTTGGAGCAGTACTTC. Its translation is CAWSSTLEQYF.